This T cell receptor (beta chain) was recovered during a study of cytomegalovirus exposure and HLA in healthy donors. This CDR3 has 11 residues. Germline-derived CDR1 and CDR2 are SNHLY and FYNNEI. V dropped 6 bases and J dropped 7 bases, with 7 bases sitting between them. Comment on this clone: Its antigen is unknown.

Study observations and caveats: In an earlier analysis, in approximately 630 donors, most V segments appeared productive either ~87% or ~30% of the time. There were several of the most significant clusters that appeared linked to common viral pathogens in a later analysis. A later analysis showed that HLA-associated TCR beta chains had undergone more clonal expansion than equally common others.

The PCR ran on 60 Vbeta and 13 Jbeta primers. Sequenced by immunoSEQ multiplex PCR; TCRdb stores in-frame clones only, minus some. The sample has around 80,000 clones, about four fifths seen once. The V call is TRBV2, the J call TRBJ2-1; D gene ambiguous. The sequencing sample was made of PBMCs. The TCR sequence derives from a man in his late teens or twenties in good health and CMV-seropositive. The CDR3: CASSTRNEQFF. As DNA, the CDR3 is TGTGCCAGCAGCACCAGGAATGAGCAGTTCTTC.